One and the same sample provided the 27 T cell receptor beta chains below, sequenced in a study of long-term antiretroviral therapy in people with HIV. Survey level was the resolution at which the v3.0 immunoSEQ assay ran. The repertoire was sequenced with immunoSEQ multiplex PCR; TCRdb's copy has only in-frame clones and lacks some. The sample yields some 25,000 clones, 80% to 90% seen once. Here the sequenced sample was unsorted PBMCs, taken 1.2 years after starting antiretroviral therapy. These receptors came from a man in his fifties or sixties with HIV.

The gene calls are TRBV18 and TRBJ2-1, with 10 bases identical to TRBD2. Germline-derived CDR1 and CDR2 are KGHSH and LQKENI. J was trimmed by 5 bases and V by 2 bases; bases with no gene match: 3. This CDR3 is built from 15 residues. This chain's CDR3 is CASSPGAGGDNEQFF. DNA of the CDR3: TGTGCCAGCTCACCAGGAGCGGGGGGGGACAATGAGCAGTTCTTC.

The rearrangement links TRBV28 to TRBJ1-1, with D possibly TRBD1 on 5 matching bases. V lost 6 bases to trimming and J lost 10 bases, with 12 bases between them. The V gene's germline CDR1 is MDHEN and CDR2 SYDVKM. This CDR3 has 11 residues. This CDR3 reads CASSPYGGAFF. In nucleotides, the CDR3 is TGTGCCAGCAGCCCCTATGGGGGAGCTTTCTTT.

The chain combines TRBV6-5 with TRBJ1-5; TRBD1 agrees at 8 bases. After removal of 6 bases from V and 9 bases from J, the junction contained 7 bases not matched to a gene. CDR1 is MNHEY, CDR2 SVGAGI, per germline. The CDR3 is 13 residues long. CDR3 sequence reads: CASSQDRVRPQHF. CDR3 sequence (DNA): TGTGCCAGCAGCCAGGACAGGGTTCGGCCCCAGCATTTT.

The chain carries TRBV2 and TRBJ1-1; TRBD1 agrees at 8 bases. Germline trimming cut 8 bases from V and 5 bases from J; bases unmatched to any gene: 16. Germline V gene lookup returns CDR1 SNHLY and CDR2 FYNNEI. This CDR3 has 16 amino acids. The CDR3 DNA reads TGTGCCAGCTCCCTTCCCCGGGACAGGCTGGGGACTGAAGCTTTCTTT. The encoded protein is CASSLPRDRLGTEAFF.

The chain combines TRBV28 with TRBJ1-1, with D possibly matching TRBD1 (6 bases). The ends were cut back, 2 bases at V and 0 bases at J, with 10 bases in the middle. Per germline, CDR1 MDHEN and CDR2 SYDVKM. The CDR3 sequence is 15 residues long. CDR3 protein: CASSLGGAMNTEAFF. CDR3 bases: TGTGCCAGCAGTTTAGGGGGGGCAATGAACACTGAAGCTTTCTTT.

The chain joins TRBV18 to TRBJ1-1, with D maybe TRBD1 (5 bases). Germline CDR1 and CDR2: KGHSH and LQKENI. The length of the CDR3 is 13 residues. The V and J ends lost 3 bases and 7 bases respectively, with 12 bases between them. CDR3 in DNA: TGTGCCAGCTCACCGAGCCGCGACAGTGAAGCTTTCTTT. This gives the protein CASSPSRDSEAFF.

The chain's CDR3 is CASSWVGVREYEQYF. CDR3 DNA sequence: TGTGCCAGCAGTTGGGTAGGGGTCAGGGAATACGAGCAGTACTTC. The rearrangement links TRBV6-6 to TRBJ2-7; possibly TRBD1 for D (5 bases). Looked up from germline, CDR1 is MNHNY and CDR2 is SVGAGI (reference sequence). The CDR3 spans 15 residues. Trimming took off 4 bases at V and 4 bases at J, with 17 bases between the two ends.

The rearrangement links TRBV6-5 to TRBJ1-5; 8 bases agree with TRBD1. The CDR3 is 14 amino acids. With 5 bases clipped from V and 4 bases from J, the junction kept 4 bases outside the gene matches. The V gene's germline CDR1 is MNHEY and CDR2 SVGAGI. This chain's CDR3 is CASSRRGPNQPQHF. CDR3 sequence (DNA): TGTGCCAGCAGTCGCAGGGGGCCAAATCAGCCCCAGCATTTT.

The chain joins TRBV7-2 to TRBJ2-7, with D possibly being TRBD1 or TRBD2 (6 bases each). Trimming shortened V by 3 bases and J by 6 bases, and 15 bases separated the two germline ends. The CDR3 length is 14 residues. CDR1 SGHTA and CDR2 FQGNSA come from the germline V gene. CDR3 amino acids: CASSFDIGGLEQYF. DNA for the CDR3: TGTGCCAGCAGCTTCGACATTGGGGGGCTCGAGCAGTACTTC.

The chain carries TRBV5-1 and TRBJ1-1; 9 nucleotides agree with TRBD1. The V and J ends lost 3 bases and 1 base, in that order; junction bases with no gene match: 1. The CDR3 extends over 14 amino acids. Germline V gene lookup returns CDR1 SGHRS and CDR2 YFSETQ. For the CDR3, the DNA is TGCGCCAGCAGCTGGACAGGGGCGAACACTGAAGCTTTCTTT. Translating gives CASSWTGANTEAFF.

The V call is TRBV7-6, the J call TRBJ1-2; D gene uncertain. The germline V gene has CDR1 SGHVS and CDR2 FNYEAQ. The CDR3 has 14 residues. V lost 5 bases and J lost 5, with 15 bases in between. The CDR3 region is CASSPRLAGYGYTF. In DNA form, the CDR3 reads TGTGCCAGCAGCCCGAGGTTGGCGGGGTATGGCTACACCTTC.

The J gene is TRBJ2-2, the V gene TRBV11-3; 10 positions match TRBD1. The CDR3 length is 16 residues. Germline V lookup: CDR1 SGHNT, CDR2 YENEEA. V trimming: 3 bases; J trimming: 4 bases; junction bases outside the gene matches: 5. This CDR3 reads CASSLGQGSGTGELFF. CDR3 nucleotide sequence: TGTGCCAGCAGCTTGGGACAGGGGAGTGGCACCGGGGAGCTGTTTTTT.

The chain combines TRBV5-1 with TRBJ1-6, with 7 bases matching TRBD1. CDR1 and CDR2 from the germline V gene are SGHRS and YFSETQ. This CDR3 contains 15 residues. The V segment lost 0 bases and the J segment 3 bases; nucleotides outside the gene matches: 0. The CDR3 sequence: CASSLAGGYNSPLHF. In nucleotides, the CDR3 is TGCGCCAGCAGCTTGGCAGGGGGCTATAATTCACCCCTCCACTTT.

The chain recombines TRBV5-4 with TRBJ2-7, with D perhaps matching TRBD2 (5 bases). The CDR3 has 14 amino acids. With 3 bases removed from V and 5 bases from J, the gap between germline ends came to 15 bases. The germline V gene encodes CDR1 SGHNT and CDR2 YYREEE (reference sequence). The CDR3 spells CASSSADLLNEQYF. The CDR3 region has the DNA TGTGCCAGCAGCTCAGCGGACCTTCTGAACGAGCAGTACTTC.

The CDR3 DNA reads TGTGCCAGCAGTTACGCTAGGGGTGAGCAGTTCTTC. It encodes CASSYARGEQFF. The chain joins TRBV11-2 to TRBJ2-1; the D gene is possibly TRBD1 (5 bases). In germline, CDR1 is SGHAT, CDR2 FQNNGV. The CDR3 has 12 residues. With 6 bases removed from V and 9 bases from J, the gap between germline ends came to 12 bases.

The genes are TRBV11-2 and TRBJ1-4; no clear D gene. Trimming took off 5 bases at V and 5 bases at J, with 9 bases between the two ends. This CDR3 is built from 13 residues. In germline, CDR1 is SGHAT, CDR2 FQNNGV. CDR3 nucleotides: TGTGCCAGCAGCCCCGGACTCAATGAAAAACTGTTTTTT. Protein sequence: CASSPGLNEKLFF.

The chain couples TRBV6-5 to TRBJ1-1; no clear D gene. CDR1 MNHEY and CDR2 SVGAGI come from the germline V gene. Trimming shortened V by 2 bases and J by 2 bases, and 6 bases separated the two germline ends. The CDR3 runs to 13 residues. Written as DNA, the CDR3 is TGTGCCAGCAGTTACAGCAAAAACACTGAAGCTTTCTTT. Translation gives CASSYSKNTEAFF.

In this sample, this clone turned up a few times. An end of the junction differs from the germline gene, which may be a read error. The V gene is TRBV7-7, the J gene TRBJ2-7, with 9 bases lining up with TRBD2. Per the germline V gene, CDR1 is SSHAT and CDR2 is FNYEAQ (reference sequence). The CDR3 runs 17 residues. The CDR3 sequence: CASSLAVSGGPTYEQYF. DNA for the CDR3: TGTGCTAGCAGCTTAGCGGTAAGCGGGGGGCCTACCTACGAGCAGTACTTC. Looking up the rest from reference TRBV7-7 and TRBJ2-7 gives the full variable domain: GAGVSQSPRYKVTKRGQDVTLRCDPISSHATLYWYQQALGQGPEFLTYFNYEAQPDKSGLPSDRFSAERPEGSISTLTIQRTEQRDSAMYRCASSLAVSGGPTYEQYFGPGTRLTVT.

The chain joins TRBV7-2 to TRBJ1-5, with D perhaps TRBD1 (5 bases). The V gene lost 2 bases and the J gene lost 5 bases, with 13 bases spanning the gap. Germline CDR1 SGHTA, CDR2 FQGNSA. The CDR3 runs to 15 residues. CDR3 sequence (DNA): TGTGCCAGCAGCTTACTCCGACAGCAGGATCAGCCCCAGCATTTT. The encoded protein is CASSLLRQQDQPQHF. The complete variable domain, with remaining parts taken from reference TRBV7-2 and TRBJ1-5, reads GAGVSQSPSNKVTEKGKDVELRCDPISGHTALYWYRQSLGQGLEFLIYFQGNSAPDKSGLPSDRFSAERTGGSVSTLTIQRTQQEDSAVYLCASSLLRQQDQPQHFGDGTRLSIL.

This clone has more than one count but fewer than ten. The J gene is TRBJ1-6, the V gene TRBV6-6; 7 bases match TRBD1. The CDR3 is 14 residues long. V lost 2 bases, J lost 10 bases, and 5 bases stayed unmatched. Germline V gene data show CDR1 as MNHNY and CDR2 as SVGAGI (reference sequence). The CDR3 coding sequence is TGTGCCAGCAGTTACGGACAGGTAGAGTCACCCCTCCACTTT. Its translation is CASSYGQVESPLHF.

The chain uses TRBV5-1 and TRBJ1-1; D is perhaps TRBD1 (6 bases). Per the germline V gene, CDR1 is SGHRS and CDR2 is YFSETQ. The V gene lost 3 bases and the J gene lost 2 bases, with 14 bases spanning the gap. This CDR3 region has 15 residues. The CDR3 region has the DNA TGCGCCAGCAGCTCTCGCCCGGACAGTAACACTGAAGCTTTCTTT. Amino acids: CASSSRPDSNTEAFF.

This clone has more than one count but fewer than ten. The chain is built from TRBV6-1 and TRBJ2-5; 12 bases are shared with TRBD1. The V gene's germline CDR1 is MNHNS and CDR2 SASEGT. The ends lost 3 bases at V and 5 bases at J; junction bases unmatched: 16. This CDR3 has 19 residues. The CDR3 region is CASSDEWRGTGGIIETQYF. CDR3 DNA sequence: TGTGCCAGCAGTGATGAATGGCGCGGGACAGGGGGCATTATTGAGACCCAGTACTTC.

The gene calls are TRBV6-5 and TRBJ1-6; 7 bases match TRBD1. Trimming cost V 6 bases and J 10 bases; bases outside gene matches: 6. The CDR3 has 13 amino acids. Germline V gene lookup returns CDR1 MNHEY and CDR2 SVGAGI. The CDR3 DNA reads TGTGCCAGCAGCAACAGGGGTGGCTCACCCCTCCACTTT. Translated: CASSNRGGSPLHF.

This clone was seen only a few times. The chain combines TRBV10-3 with TRBJ2-1; maybe TRBD2 (6 bases). Germline CDR1 ENHRY, CDR2 SYGVKD. The V gene lost 4 bases and the J gene lost 4 bases, with 17 bases spanning the gap. This CDR3 is 16 amino acids long. CDR3 loop: CAISVGTLEGYNEQFF. The CDR3 bases are TGTGCCATCAGTGTAGGGACGTTGGAGGGTTACAATGAGCAGTTCTTC.

The genes are TRBV29-1 and TRBJ1-1; a possible D gene is TRBD1 (5 bases). The CDR3 length is 12 residues. The V gene lost 6 bases and the J gene lost 4 bases, with 12 bases spanning the gap. The germline V gene encodes CDR1 SQVTM and CDR2 ANQGSEA. CDR3 protein: CSVGPGVTEAFF. CDR3 coding DNA: TGCAGCGTGGGGCCGGGTGTCACTGAAGCTTTCTTT.

The CDR3 sequence is CASSFAGTGVRTEAFF. The DNA for the CDR3 is TGTGCCAGCAGCTTCGCCGGGACAGGGGTCCGAACTGAAGCTTTCTTT. The chain recombines TRBV7-2 with TRBJ1-1, with 10 bases matching TRBD1. Germline CDR1 and CDR2: SGHTA and FQGNSA. The CDR3 is made up of 16 amino acids. Trimming took 3 bases from V and 5 from J; bases not matched to a gene: 9. Full variable domain (outside the CDR3, taken from reference TRBV7-2 and TRBJ1-1): GAGVSQSPSNKVTEKGKDVELRCDPISGHTALYWYRQSLGQGLEFLIYFQGNSAPDKSGLPSDRFSAERTGGSVSTLTIQRTQQEDSAVYLCASSFAGTGVRTEAFFGQGTRLTVV.

This sequence joins TRBV7-9 and TRBJ1-1; D possibly corresponds to TRBD1 (5 bases). V lost 5 bases to trimming and J lost 6 bases, with 22 bases between them. This CDR3 is built from 16 residues. CDR1 and CDR2 from the germline V gene are SEHNR and FQNEAQ (reference sequence). The chain's CDR3 is CASSPMDLRTGPEAFF. The CDR3, as DNA: TGTGCCAGCAGCCCAATGGACTTACGAACGGGGCCTGAAGCTTTCTTT.